These 20 T cell receptor beta chains share one sample of origin, sequenced in a study of OX40 agonist ivuxolimab in advanced cancers. Method: immunoSEQ multiplex PCR; TCRdb's copy keeps in-frame clones and lacks some. The table includes roughly 23,000 clones, 85% detected once. The sample consisted of CD4+ or CD8+ T cells sorted from blood, taken in a trial of the OX40 agonist ivuxolimab. The receptors derive from an adult with an advanced solid tumor such as melanoma, head and neck, liver or kidney cancer.

J is TRBJ2-3 and V is TRBV7-2; 8 bases agree with TRBD1. There are 15 residues in the CDR3. Germline V lookup: CDR1 SGHTA, CDR2 FQGNSA. Trimming at V came to 1 base and at J to 1 base, leaving 1 base not matched to a gene. DNA of the CDR3: TGTGCCAGCAGCTTAGGACAGGGGCGCACAGATACGCAGTATTTT. This sequence encodes CASSLGQGRTDTQYF.

This chain joins TRBV5-6 and TRBJ2-7; 7 nucleotides agree with TRBD1. The V and J ends lost 2 bases and 2 bases, in that order; junction bases with no gene match: 13. The CDR3 contains 17 residues. The germline gives CDR1 SGHDT, CDR2 YYEEEE. The CDR3 spells CASSFRSKRTGPYEQYF. CDR3 bases: TGTGCCAGCAGCTTTCGGTCCAAGCGGACAGGTCCCTACGAGCAGTACTTC.

V usage is TRBV27 and J usage is TRBJ1-1, with TRBD1 matching over 7 bases. Germline V gene lookup returns CDR1 MNHEY and CDR2 SMNVEV (reference sequence). The V segment lost 3 bases and the J segment 12 bases; nucleotides outside the gene matches: 4. This CDR3 has 11 residues. As DNA, the CDR3 is TGTGCCAGCAGTTTTGACAGGGTGTCTTTCTTT. It yields the protein CASSFDRVSFF.

The chain couples TRBV7-7 to TRBJ2-1, with D tentatively TRBD2 (6 bases). The CDR3 has 14 residues. V was cut by 3 bases and J by 9 bases, with 15 bases left in between. Germline CDR1 SSHAT, CDR2 FNYEAQ (reference sequence). The CDR3, as DNA: TGTGCCAGCAGCTTGGGGGGATCCTTTAGTGAGCAGTTCTTC. Protein sequence: CASSLGGSFSEQFF.

This chain links TRBV25-1 with TRBJ1-1; the D gene is possibly TRBD1 (5 bases). The CDR3 sequence is 13 residues long. V was shortened by 5 bases and J by 1 base, with 8 bases between the two germline ends. Looked up from germline, CDR1 is MGHDK and CDR2 is SYGVNS. The CDR3 sequence: CASSWQGNTEAFF. CDR3 nucleotide sequence: TGTGCCAGCAGTTGGCAGGGGAACACTGAAGCTTTCTTT.

V is TRBV29-1 and J is TRBJ1-1; possibly TRBD1 for D (5 bases). The CDR3 is 12 amino acids. Per germline, CDR1 SQVTM and CDR2 ANQGSEA. Trimming stripped 3 bases from V and 6 bases from J, with 11 bases between. CDR3 nucleotides: TGCAGCGTTGACGGGGGGAGCCCTGAAGCTTTCTTT. It encodes CSVDGGSPEAFF.

In its sample, this clone was seen many times. This chain's CDR3 is CASRTEDNSPLHF. The CDR3 DNA is TGTGCCAGCCGGACAGAGGATAATTCACCCCTCCACTTT. J is TRBJ1-6 and V is TRBV28; perhaps TRBD1 as D (6 bases). The CDR3 sequence is 13 residues long. Germline V gene data show CDR1 as MDHEN and CDR2 as SYDVKM. The V and J ends lost 8 bases and 5 bases respectively, with 10 bases between them.

The CDR3 region is CASSFLDYEQYF. CDR3 DNA sequence: TGTGCCAGCAGTTTTCTGGACTACGAGCAGTACTTC. The genes are TRBV6-1 and TRBJ2-7; no clear D gene. The V gene lost 5 bases and the J gene lost 3 bases, with 8 bases spanning the gap. Germline CDR1 MNHNS, CDR2 SASEGT. The CDR3 sequence is 12 residues long.

Turning to this clone: An end of the junction differs from the germline gene, which may be a read error. The chain links TRBV30 to TRBJ1-1; D might be TRBD1 (5 bases). Germline values: CDR1 GTSNPN, CDR2 SVGIG (reference sequence). There are 13 residues in the CDR3. The DNA for the CDR3 is TGTGCCTGGGGTGTAGGGGAGAACACTGAAGCTTTCTTT. Amino acid sequence: CAWGVGENTEAFF.

The V and J genes are TRBV5-6 and TRBJ2-1; D uncertain. The germline CDR1 and CDR2 sequences are SGHDT and YYEEEE. Trimming removed 6 bases from V and 0 bases from J, with 13 bases in between. This CDR3 has 15 amino acids. CDR3 protein: CASTRWYSSYNEQFF. DNA of the CDR3: TGTGCCAGCACCCGATGGTATAGCTCCTACAATGAGCAGTTCTTC. Full variable domain (outside the CDR3, taken from reference TRBV5-6 and TRBJ2-1): DAGVTQSPTHLIKTRGQQVTLRCSPKSGHDTVSWYQQALGQGPQFIFQYYEEEERQRGNFPDRFSGHQFPNYSSELNVNALLLGDSALYLCASTRWYSSYNEQFFGPGTRLTVL.

This clone was counted at least ten times. The chain joins TRBV19 to TRBJ1-1; D uncertain. The CDR3 is 14 residues long. Germline CDR1 LNHDA, CDR2 SQIVND (reference sequence). The germline V and J ends were trimmed by 4 bases and 3 bases, with 12 bases remaining between them. The CDR3 DNA follows: TGTGCCAGTAGTACAGACTTCTGGGACACTGAAGCTTTCTTT. Its protein product is CASSTDFWDTEAFF.

The rearrangement joins TRBV18 to TRBJ2-3; possibly TRBD1 for D (5 bases). The V end lost 0 bases, the J end lost 0 bases, and 7 bases lay between the germline ends. The CDR3 contains 15 residues. The germline gives CDR1 KGHSH, CDR2 LQKENI. The CDR3 reads CASSPPPGSTDTQYF. CDR3 nucleotides: TGTGCCAGCTCACCACCGCCAGGGAGCACAGATACGCAGTATTTT.

The chain links TRBV12-2 to TRBJ1-2; TRBD1 is the table's D call and was not checked against the DNA. TRBV12-2 is a known pseudogene. The CDR3 length is 15 residues. This CDR3 reads CASRFDRRYNYGYTF. In nucleotides, the CDR3 is TGTGCAAGTCGTTTCGACAGAAGATATAACTATGGCTACACCTTC.

This clone has more than one count but fewer than ten. The chain combines TRBV7-9 with TRBJ2-7; D not certain. V was cut by 5 bases and J by 0 bases, with 11 bases left in between. The CDR3 spans 14 residues. CDR1 SEHNR and CDR2 FQNEAQ come from the germline V gene (reference sequence). The CDR3 bases are TGTGCCAGCAGCCTTACCCTTAGCTCCTACGAGCAGTACTTC. Translation: CASSLTLSSYEQYF.

The chain recombines TRBV19 with TRBJ2-5; TRBD2 aligns across 12 bases. Germline V CDR1 and CDR2: LNHDA, SQIVND (reference sequence). This CDR3 is 15 amino acids long. Trimming took 5 bases from V and 1 from J; bases not matched to a gene: 2. The chain's CDR3 is CASSWTSGTQETQYF. Here the CDR3 DNA reads TGTGCCAGTAGTTGGACTAGCGGGACCCAAGAGACCCAGTACTTC.

The CDR3 reads CASSEALGRGADGYTF. The CDR3 coding sequence is TGTGCCAGCAGTGAAGCGCTAGGGAGGGGGGCAGATGGCTACACCTTC. The chain is built from TRBV2 and TRBJ1-2; tentative D call: TRBD1 (6 bases). V was cut by 0 bases and J by 6 bases, with 17 bases left in between. The germline V gene has CDR1 SNHLY and CDR2 FYNNEI. CDR3 length: 16 residues.

This clone was seen only once. The chain employs TRBV7-7 and TRBJ2-5; unclear D gene. The DNA end is a closer match to TRBJ2-7, so the J assignment may be wrong. From germline, CDR1 is SSHAT and CDR2 FNYEAQ (reference sequence). There are 13 residues in the CDR3. This CDR3 is CASSWATDYEQYF. The CDR3 region has the DNA TGTGCCAGCAGCTGGGCGACGGACTACGAGCAGTACTTC.

The chain links TRBV27 to TRBJ1-1; the D is unclear. Germline V CDR1 and CDR2: MNHEY, SMNVEV (reference sequence). The CDR3 runs to 13 residues. V lost 8 bases to trimming and J lost 4 bases, with 14 bases between them. The CDR3 DNA is TGTGCCAGCCTCCGAGGACGCGGCACTGAAGCTTTCTTT. Its translation is CASLRGRGTEAFF.

The chain employs TRBV30 and TRBJ2-1, with 10 positions matching TRBD1. V trimming: 0 bases; J trimming: 5 bases; junction bases outside the gene matches: 4. This CDR3 spans 15 amino acids. CDR1 is GTSNPN, CDR2 SVGIG, per germline (reference sequence). The CDR3 coding sequence is TGTGCCTGGAGTGTAGGGACAGGGGTAAACAATGAGCAGTTCTTC. This translates into CAWSVGTGVNNEQFF.

V usage is TRBV4-1 and J usage is TRBJ2-2; a weak D match, TRBD1 (6 bases). CDR1 and CDR2 from the germline V gene are MGHRA and YSYEKL. Trimming took off 2 bases at V and 5 bases at J, with 12 bases between the two ends. The CDR3 has 15 amino acids. In DNA, the CDR3 is TGCGCCAGCAGCCAACTCCCCGGACAGACCGGGGAGCTGTTTTTT. Translating it yields CASSQLPGQTGELFF.